The next 24 T cell receptor beta chains were all read from a single sample in a study of blood T cell repertoires in COVID-19. Data came from immunoSEQ multiplex PCR; TCRdb stores just in-frame clones and leaves some out. The sample shows tens of thousands of clones, more than 85% of them seen only once. The sample comprised peripheral blood. The receptors originated from a man aged 55 to 70 with acute or convalescent COVID-19.

The genes are TRBV4-1 and TRBJ1-5; unclear D gene. The CDR3 length is 16 residues. From germline, CDR1 is MGHRA and CDR2 YSYEKL. V lost 0 bases and J 9 bases, leaving 18 bases between the germline ends. The chain's CDR3 is CASSQDPARDLGPQHF. The CDR3 DNA reads as TGCGCCAGCAGCCAAGATCCGGCAAGAGACTTGGGGCCCCAGCATTTT.

The chain recombines TRBV18 with TRBJ1-1; D might be TRBD1 (5 bases). Germline V lookup: CDR1 KGHSH, CDR2 LQKENI. Trimming shortened V by 6 bases and J by 2 bases, and 13 bases separated the two germline ends. CDR3 length: 14 amino acids. The CDR3 reads CASSYGGYNTEAFF. The CDR3 bases are TGTGCCAGCTCGTACGGGGGGTATAACACTGAAGCTTTCTTT.

The rearrangement links TRBV29-1 to TRBJ2-7; perhaps TRBD2 as D (6 bases). The germline V gene has CDR1 SQVTM and CDR2 ANQGSEA. The length of the CDR3 is 18 residues. Trimming stripped 0 bases from V and 2 bases from J, with 23 bases between. The CDR3 DNA sequence: TGCAGCGTTGAAGATTTACCGACCACTTCATCGGGGGCCTACGAGCAGTACTTC. Encoded protein: CSVEDLPTTSSGAYEQYF.

The chain links TRBV30 to TRBJ1-4; D is unclear. CDR1 and CDR2 (germline): GTSNPN, SVGIG (reference sequence). Trimming removed 8 bases at V and 4 bases at J, with 8 bases between. The CDR3 is made up of 11 amino acids. For the CDR3, the DNA is TGTGCCGGCCAGATTAATGAAAAACTGTTTTTT. Translating gives CAGQINEKLFF.

CDR3 coding DNA: TGTGCCACCAGTGATCCCAATCAGGGGTCTTCCCACGAGCAGTACTTC. Translated: CATSDPNQGSSHEQYF. The J gene is TRBJ2-7, the V gene TRBV24-1, with TRBD1 as a possible D gene (6 bases). The CDR3 contains 16 residues. From germline, CDR1 is KGHDR and CDR2 SFDVKD. V lost 3 bases to trimming and J lost 5 bases, with 19 bases between them.

This clone appeared once. CDR3: CASSQSTGSGELFF. The CDR3 coding sequence is TGTGCCAGCAGCCAATCTACAGGGTCCGGGGAGCTGTTTTTT. V and J are TRBV6-5 and TRBJ2-2; a weak D match, TRBD1 (6 bases). Trimming pared 6 bases from V and 6 bases from J, leaving 14 bases between. The CDR3 covers 14 residues. Per the germline V gene, CDR1 is MNHEY and CDR2 is SVGAGI.

The chain carries TRBV7-8 and TRBJ2-2; D not resolved. V was clipped by 1 base and J by 3 bases, with 9 bases between them. This CDR3 region has 15 residues. The germline V gene encodes CDR1 SGHVS and CDR2 FQNEAQ. The CDR3 loop reads CASSLVETHTGELFF. Here the CDR3 DNA reads TGTGCCAGCAGCTTAGTCGAGACTCACACCGGGGAGCTGTTTTTT. Complete variable domain (other parts from reference TRBV7-8 and TRBJ2-2): GAGVSQSPRYKVAKRGQDVALRCDPISGHVSLFWYQQALGQGPEFLTYFQNEAQLDKSGLPSDRFFAERPEGSVSTLKIQRTQQEDSAVYLCASSLVETHTGELFFGEGSRLTVL.

The chain combines TRBV28 with TRBJ1-1; 7 nucleotides match TRBD1. The germline gives CDR1 MDHEN, CDR2 SYDVKM. The CDR3 has 15 amino acids. V lost 6 bases to trimming and J lost 5 bases; unmatched junction nucleotides: 12. The CDR3 region is CASRITLGGATEAFF. CDR3 in DNA: TGTGCCAGCAGAATTACCCTAGGGGGCGCGACTGAAGCTTTCTTT.

This clone was seen only once. CDR3 sequence reads: CASSPQASVEDTQYF. CDR3 bases: TGCGCCAGCAGCCCGCAAGCTAGCGTCGAAGATACGCAGTATTTT. The V and J genes are TRBV4-3 and TRBJ2-3; D perhaps matches TRBD2 (6 bases). The CDR3 runs 15 residues. Trimming pared 4 bases from V and 5 bases from J, leaving 16 bases between. Looked up from germline, CDR1 is LGHNA and CDR2 is YSLEER.

CDR3 in DNA: TGTGCCAGCAGCTTGAGGGAGGGGTACGGGGAGCAGTACTTC. It is translated as CASSLREGYGEQYF. The chain combines TRBV13 with TRBJ2-7; 7 bases agree with TRBD2. CDR1 is PRHDT, CDR2 FYEKMQ, per germline (reference sequence). This CDR3 has 14 amino acids. The V segment lost 3 bases and the J segment 7 bases; nucleotides outside the gene matches: 9.

This chain joins TRBV27 and TRBJ2-4; 8 bases match TRBD1. V shed 5 bases and J 9 bases; nucleotides not matched to a gene: 9. Germline values: CDR1 MNHEY, CDR2 SMNVEV (reference sequence). The CDR3 contains 14 residues. The CDR3 here is CASSQTTGEVIQYF. The CDR3, as DNA: TGTGCCAGCAGTCAAACGACAGGGGAGGTCATTCAGTACTTC.

The chain combines TRBV28 with TRBJ1-5, with D perhaps TRBD1 (6 bases). Trimming took 7 bases from V and 2 from J, leaving 18 bases between them. The CDR3 is 16 amino acids. Germline lookup yields CDR1 MDHEN and CDR2 SYDVKM. The DNA of the CDR3 is TGTGCCAGCACGGGTGGGCAGGGGTACGGCAATCAGCCCCAGCATTTT. This codes for CASTGGQGYGNQPQHF. The variable domain in full, completed from reference TRBV28 and TRBJ1-5, reads DVKVTQSSRYLVKRTGEKVFLECVQDMDHENMFWYRQDPGLGLRLIYFSYDVKMKEKGDIPEGYSVSREKKERFSLILESASTNQTSMYLCASTGGQGYGNQPQHFGDGTRLSIL.

The chain couples TRBV2 to TRBJ2-3; 8 bases map to TRBD2. Germline V gives CDR1 SNHLY, CDR2 FYNNEI. The CDR3 is made up of 14 amino acids. V lost 5 bases and J lost 3; bases outside the gene matches: 4. DNA of the CDR3: TGTGCCAGCAGTCAGGGACTAGTAACAGATACGCAGTATTTT. Translated, it gives CASSQGLVTDTQYF.

The V call is TRBV27, the J call TRBJ1-2; tentative D call: TRBD1 (5 bases). This CDR3 is 15 amino acids long. Germline CDR1 and CDR2: MNHEY and SMNVEV (reference sequence). Trimming left V 6 bases short and J 3 bases short, with 17 bases between. The CDR3 nucleotides are TGTGCCAGCAGCCCTGGGGCAGGATTGGACTATGGCTACACCTTC. Translating it yields CASSPGAGLDYGYTF.

This chain uses TRBV9 with TRBJ1-2, with 8 bases lining up with TRBD1. The V segment lost 3 bases and the J segment 2 bases; nucleotides outside the gene matches: 6. The CDR3 loop spans 15 amino acids. Germline V gene sequence: CDR1 SGDLS, CDR2 YYNGEE. This CDR3 is CASSAGQGGNYGYTF. CDR3 in DNA: TGTGCCAGCAGCGCAGGACAGGGTGGGAACTATGGCTACACCTTC.

This chain joins TRBV7-6 and TRBJ2-3, with 8 bases identical to TRBD2. CDR3 length: 20 amino acids. From germline, CDR1 is SGHVS and CDR2 FNYEAQ. After removal of 4 bases from V and 4 bases from J, the junction contained 22 bases not matched to a gene. DNA for the CDR3: TGTGCCAGCAGCTCCCTTTCGGGCCTAGCGGGTGCCGGATTCGCAGATACGCAGTATTTT. It yields the protein CASSSLSGLAGAGFADTQYF.

The chain employs TRBV5-1 and TRBJ1-2; 7 nucleotides match TRBD1. V gave up 0 bases and J gave up 1 base; unmatched junction bases: 3. Germline CDR1 SGHRS, CDR2 YFSETQ. The CDR3 sequence is 15 residues long. CDR3 residues: CASSLEAGGNYGYTF. In DNA form, the CDR3 reads TGCGCCAGCAGCTTGGAGGCAGGGGGTAACTATGGCTACACCTTC. Full variable domain (missing parts from reference TRBV5-1 and TRBJ1-2): KAGVTQTPRYLIKTRGQQVTLSCSPISGHRSVSWYQQTPGQGLQFLFEYFSETQRNKGNFPGRFSGRQFSNSRSEMNVSTLELGDSALYLCASSLEAGGNYGYTFGSGTRLTVV.

The V gene is TRBV6-5, the J gene TRBJ1-2; the D gene is possibly TRBD1 (6 bases). The CDR3 runs 10 residues. Trimming cost V 11 bases and J 4 bases, with 8 bases left between them. Germline V CDR1 and CDR2: MNHEY, SVGAGI. The CDR3 DNA reads as TGTGCCGGGGGCCTCTATGGCTACACCTTC. This sequence encodes CAGGLYGYTF.

The chain is built from TRBV25-1 and TRBJ2-3; a weak D match, TRBD1 (5 bases). Germline V CDR1 and CDR2: MGHDK, SYGVNS. Deletions cut 1 base from V and 4 bases from J, with 18 bases between. This CDR3 is built from 17 residues. The DNA for the CDR3 is TGTGCCAGCAGTGAATTAGGGGATAGATCAGTAGCAGATACGCAGTATTTT. It translates to CASSELGDRSVADTQYF.

The chain carries TRBV28 and TRBJ1-1, with D unclear. In germline, CDR1 is MDHEN, CDR2 SYDVKM. The CDR3 covers 13 residues. The V end was cut by 4 bases, the J end by 1 base, with 7 bases between. As DNA, the CDR3 is TGTGCCAGCAGTTCGCCAGAGAACACTGAAGCTTTCTTT. Amino acid sequence: CASSSPENTEAFF.

The chain recombines TRBV24-1 with TRBJ2-1; 11 bases are shared with TRBD1. Germline V CDR1 and CDR2: KGHDR, SFDVKD. With 5 bases clipped from V and 3 bases from J, the junction kept 5 bases outside the gene matches. The CDR3 is 16 residues long. CDR3: CATSGWDRGGYNEQFF. The CDR3 coding sequence is TGTGCCACCAGTGGATGGGACAGGGGGGGCTACAATGAGCAGTTCTTC.

The chain carries TRBV24-1 and TRBJ2-2, with 13 bases that match TRBD2. The CDR3 consists of 15 residues. The J segment lost 3 bases and the V segment lost 9 bases, leaving 3 bases of the junction unmatched. Germline V lookup: CDR1 KGHDR, CDR2 SFDVKD. The CDR3 sequence is CATRTSGRDTGELFF. As DNA, the CDR3 is TGTGCCACCCGAACTAGCGGGAGGGACACCGGGGAGCTGTTTTTT.

This chain joins TRBV28 and TRBJ2-5, with unresolved D. Germline V gene lookup returns CDR1 MDHEN and CDR2 SYDVKM. The CDR3 length is 12 residues. V was trimmed by 5 bases and J by 5 bases, leaving 9 bases between them. In nucleotides, the CDR3 is TGTGCCAGCAGTCCCCTATCGGAGACCCAGTACTTC. Translation: CASSPLSETQYF.

This clone showed up just once. The J gene is TRBJ2-7, the V gene TRBV20-1, with D tentatively TRBD1 (5 bases). Germline V lookup: CDR1 DFQATT, CDR2 SNEGSKA (reference sequence). The CDR3 has 11 amino acids. V lost 7 bases, J lost 2 bases, and 9 bases lay in between. CDR3 in amino acids: CSGGSPYEQYF. The CDR3 DNA follows: TGCAGTGGGGGCTCTCCCTACGAGCAGTACTTC.